These T cell receptor beta chains were read from a single sample in a study of lymphopenia after photon versus proton radiotherapy. Libraries were prepared by immunoSEQ multiplex PCR; TCRdb keeps only in-frame clonotypes and omits some of them. The repertoire holds tens of thousands of clones, with around 83% as singletons. The source material was peripheral blood, sampled from a patient treated with proton-based radiotherapy. The receptor set was obtained from a woman in her seventies with pancreatic cancer. Each CDR3 is given with its conserved first and last residue. The order of the fields is clone size, V gene, D gene, J gene, CDR3 protein, CDR3 DNA. D genes are given only for firm matches. Some rows have no size entry. The others give once, few or many, or a class for an expanded clone.

>-|TRBV7-3|-|TRBJ2-3
CASSSTGVFTDTQYF
TGTGCCAGCAGCTCGACGGGAGTCTTCACAGATACGCAGTATTTT
>-|TRBV18|TRBD1|TRBJ2-2
CASSPLNSGQGLSGELFF
TGTGCCAGCTCACCTTTAAACTCAGGACAGGGGCTTTCCGGGGAGCTGTTTTTT
>-|TRBV11-1|TRBD1|TRBJ1-1
CASSNLAPHRGREAFF
TGTGCCAGCAGCAACCTAGCACCCCACAGGGGGCGGGAAGCTTTCTTT
>-|TRBV29-1|TRBD2|TRBJ2-1
CSVATSGRREQFF
TGCAGCGTTGCAACTAGCGGGAGACGTGAGCAGTTCTTC
>-|TRBV9|-|TRBJ1-1
CASSVAGSNTEAFF
TGTGCCAGCAGCGTAGCCGGGTCGAACACTGAAGCTTTCTTT
>once|TRBV6-5|-|TRBJ1-1
CASSYVALLNTEAFF
TGTGCCAGCAGTTACGTGGCCCTACTGAACACTGAAGCTTTCTTT
>-|TRBV30|TRBD1|TRBJ2-5
CAWSVQGTLRETQYF
TGTGCCTGGAGTGTACAGGGGACCCTTCGGGAGACCCAGTACTTC
>-|TRBV9|-|TRBJ2-7
CASSPGAYEQYF
TGTGCCAGCAGCCCAGGGGCCTACGAGCAGTACTTC
>-|TRBV14|-|TRBJ1-1
CASSQVGGPTEAFF
TGTGCCAGCAGCCAGGTGGGGGGTCCCACTGAAGCTTTCTTT
>-|TRBV18|-|TRBJ2-2
CASSPIRANTGELFF
TGTGCCAGCTCACCTATCCGCGCCAACACCGGGGAGCTGTTTTTT
>-|TRBV27|TRBD2|TRBJ2-7
CASSLTSGASYEQYF
TGTGCCAGCAGTCTGACTAGCGGGGCCTCCTACGAGCAGTACTTC
>-|TRBV25-1|-|TRBJ1-5
CASSSAGPYQPQHF
TGTGCCAGCAGTTCAGCAGGCCCGTACCAGCCCCAGCATTTT
>few|TRBV7-3|TRBD1|TRBJ1-1
CASSSGQGANTEAFF
TGTGCCAGCAGCTCGGGACAGGGGGCGAACACTGAAGCTTTCTTT
>-|TRBV4-3|-|TRBJ2-2
CASSQERYGELFF
TGCGCCAGCAGCCAAGAGAGGTACGGGGAGCTGTTTTTT
>-|TRBV5-1|-|TRBJ2-7
CATDGPFSYEQYF
TGCGCCACCGACGGCCCCTTCTCCTACGAGCAGTACTTC
>-|TRBV27|-|TRBJ2-6
CASSLVGQRVLTF
TGTGCCAGCAGTTTAGTAGGACAGCGTGTCCTGACTTTC
>-|TRBV7-6|TRBD1|TRBJ2-7
CASSSTGTGLEGQYF
TGTGCCAGCAGTTCAACCGGGACAGGTCTTGAGGGGCAGTACTTC
>-|TRBV5-4|-|TRBJ1-2
CASSLGEGLFPRGYTF
TGTGCCAGCAGCCTGGGCGAGGGGCTATTCCCCCGAGGCTACACCTTC
>-|TRBV18|TRBD1|TRBJ1-1
CASSRERTGDTEAFF
TGTGCCAGCTCACGAGAAAGGACAGGGGACACTGAAGCTTTCTTT
>few|TRBV18|TRBD1|TRBJ1-3
CASSPDRAGNTIYF
TGTGCCAGCTCACCGGACAGGGCTGGAAACACCATATATTTT
>-|TRBV19|-|TRBJ2-1
CASSSRDRKYNEQFF
TGTGCCAGTAGTAGCCGGGATAGAAAGTACAATGAGCAGTTCTTC
>-|TRBV28|-|TRBJ1-4
CASSLEGGTNEKLFF
TGTGCCAGCAGTTTAGAGGGGGGGACTAATGAAAAACTGTTTTTT
>-|TRBV7-2|-|TRBJ1-5
CASSWRGSNQPQHF
TGTGCCAGCAGCTGGAGGGGGAGCAATCAGCCCCAGCATTTT
>once|TRBV29-1|-|TRBJ1-4
CSGKRGSANEKLFF
TGCAGCGGTAAAAGGGGATCGGCTAATGAAAAACTGTTTTTT
>-|TRBV28|-|TRBJ2-2
CAIPGGLATGELFF
TGTGCCATACCCGGGGGACTGGCGACCGGGGAGCTGTTTTTT
>once|TRBV7-2|TRBD2|TRBJ2-7
CASGFPSLLAGASYEQYF
TGTGCCAGCGGCTTCCCCTCCCTACTAGCGGGAGCCTCCTACGAGCAGTACTTC
>-|TRBV28|TRBD2|TRBJ2-1
CASSLGLAGAVEQFF
TGTGCCAGCAGTTTGGGCCTAGCGGGAGCGGTTGAGCAGTTCTTC
>-|TRBV5-1|TRBD1|TRBJ1-2
CASSLNLGTGNGYTF
TGCGCCAGCAGCTTGAACCTAGGGACAGGGAATGGCTACACCTTC
>-|TRBV28|-|TRBJ2-3
CASSFSRGSSSRDTQYF
TGTGCCAGCAGTTTTTCGAGGGGCTCTTCAAGCAGAGATACGCAGTATTTT
>once|TRBV6-6|-|TRBJ1-4
CASSYSLEKLFF
TGTGCCAGCAGTTACTCTTTAGAAAAACTGTTTTTT
>-|TRBV7-9|TRBD2|TRBJ2-1
CASSPGLAGYNEQFF
TGTGCCAGCAGCCCGGGACTAGCGGGCTACAATGAGCAGTTCTTC
>-|TRBV28|TRBD1|TRBJ1-5
CASSLRDRNQPQHF
TGTGCCAGCAGTTTAAGGGACAGGAATCAGCCCCAGCATTTT
>-|TRBV19|TRBD2|TRBJ2-3
CASSMSPSGPTDTQYF
TGTGCCAGTAGTATGTCGCCTAGCGGCCCCACAGATACGCAGTATTTT
>-|TRBV18|-|TRBJ2-1
CASSPSTGSSYNEQFF
TGTGCCAGCTCACCCTCTACAGGGAGCTCCTACAATGAGCAGTTCTTC
>few|TRBV7-2|-|TRBJ2-2
CASSWRASNTGELFF
TGTGCCAGCAGCTGGAGAGCTTCGAACACCGGGGAGCTGTTTTTT
>-|TRBV7-9|TRBD2|TRBJ2-5
CASRKAGGSGMETQYF
TGTGCCAGCAGGAAGGCGGGGGGCAGCGGGATGGAGACCCAGTACTTC
>-|TRBV19|TRBD1|TRBJ1-1
CASRLGTAPLPEAFF
TGTGCCAGTAGGCTTGGGACAGCGCCCCTCCCTGAAGCTTTCTTT
>-|TRBV7-9|TRBD1|TRBJ1-1
CASSGDRGLTEAFF
TGTGCCAGCAGCGGGGACAGGGGGCTGACTGAAGCTTTCTTT
>few|TRBV29-1|-|TRBJ2-1
CSVSRQTSYNEQFF
TGCAGCGTTTCCCGACAGACCTCCTACAATGAGCAGTTCTTC
>-|TRBV15|-|TRBJ1-6
CATSRDRDNSPLHF
TGTGCCACCAGCAGAGATCGTGATAATTCACCCCTCCACTTT
>-|TRBV12-5|TRBD2|TRBJ2-7
CAQERAGGPNHEQYF
TGTGCTCAGGAGAGGGCGGGAGGGCCTAACCACGAGCAGTACTTC